This TCR beta chain was sequenced in a study of immune evolution from preneoplasia to lung adenocarcinoma. For the study at large: HLA loss of heterozygosity: roughly 7.5% AIS, about 15% MIA, 30% to 35% ADC, none AAH.

In germline, CDR1 is MGHRA, CDR2 YSYEKL. This CDR3 spans 15 amino acids. The trim removed 1 base at V and 8 bases at J, leaving 7 bases unmatched. Produced via immunoSEQ multiplex PCR; TCRdb's table is partial and in-frame only. Here the sample spans about 11,000 clones, less than 85% being singletons. Resections took place in Japan or China from the mid-2010s to the late 2010s. Study-wide results and limits: Highest clonality occurred in KRAS-mutant, not EGFR-mutant or double wild-type, nodules. Normal lung had the highest top T cell clone frequencies.

The table lists this clone with a few counts. Its antigen is not known. The receptor was derived from a person between 65 and 79 years old with lung adenocarcinoma. Input material: FFPE minimally invasive lung adenocarcinoma tissue. This rearrangement joins TRBV4-1 to TRBJ2-1; 8 positions match TRBD1. The CDR3 spells CASSQGQGTEHEQFF. Here the CDR3 DNA reads TGCGCCAGCAGCCAAGGACAGGGGACGGAGCATGAGCAGTTCTTC.